Below, one TCR beta chain is given with its context. Its antigen remains unknown. A much larger clone sits a single nucleotide away, making a read error possible. TCRdb re-called the PCR reads through MiXCR, storing one row per CDR3 protein. The sample yields approximately 500,000 distinct CDR3 sequences, around 23% seen once. This sample is part of a study of molecular identifiers for immune sequencing clone quantification. Study findings and constraints: Highly expanded clone sizes could be underestimated through barcode sharing by identical TCR molecules. Clones of above 20 RNA copies carried over 98% of effector molecules; in naive cells they carried under 1%.

The sorting of naive CD8 T cells used the CD8+CD4-CCR7+CD45RA+ phenotype. The specimen was naive CD8+ T cells from blood, with Jurkat cell RNA spiked in. Regarding subset: FACS-sorted CD8+CD4-CCR7+CD45RA+ naive T cells. The sequence was collected from a human donor in good health. Some libraries in this study had Jurkat cell RNA spiked in.

Here the CDR3 reads CASSPSEFGSAYEQYF. The CDR3, as DNA: TGTGCCAGCAGTCCCAGCGAGTTTGGGTCAGCCTACGAGCAGTACTTC. This rearrangement joins TRBV12-3 or TRBV12-4 to TRBJ2-7; no firm D call. V was trimmed by 5 bases and J by 2 bases, leaving 19 bases between them. This CDR3 is 16 amino acids long.